A single sample gave rise to the 18 T cell receptor beta chains below, sequenced in a study of CD8+ T cells in alopecia areata. cDNA reverse transcribed from extracted RNA served as the sequencing template. The repertoire was sequenced with immunoSEQ multiplex PCR; TCRdb's copy has only in-frame clones and lacks some. Of 65,000 to 90,000 clones detected, roughly 51% appear once; the ten largest clones hold 5.7%. The sample taken for sequencing was NKG2D-high CD8+ T cells sorted from blood. These receptors came from a human donor with alopecia areata.

The chain joins TRBV25-1 to TRBJ2-7; 8 nucleotides agree with TRBD1. Losses at the gene ends were 7 bases for V and 2 bases for J; bases not matched to a gene: 1. CDR1 MGHDK and CDR2 SYGVNS come from the germline V gene. The CDR3 is 12 residues long. This CDR3 is CASTGQAYEQYF. CDR3 sequence (DNA): TGTGCCAGCACGGGACAGGCCTACGAGCAGTACTTC.

This clone was counted a single time. J is TRBJ2-1 and V is TRBV9; 9 nucleotides align to TRBD2. J lost 5 bases, V lost 0 bases, and 6 bases had no gene match. The germline V gene has CDR1 SGDLS and CDR2 YYNGEE. This CDR3 is built from 16 residues. The CDR3 DNA is TGTGCCAGCAGCGTAGGAGGGGCGGGAGGGAACAATGAGCAGTTCTTC. Translating it yields CASSVGGAGGNNEQFF.

This clone was seen a few times. This chain uses TRBV27 with TRBJ2-7; 8 nucleotides align to TRBD1. The CDR3 loop spans 14 amino acids. Trimming at V came to 5 bases and at J to 7 bases, leaving 10 bases not matched to a gene. CDR1 is MNHEY, CDR2 SMNVEV, per germline (reference sequence). The CDR3 reads CASSEDREVSEQYF. The CDR3 coding sequence is TGTGCCAGCAGTGAGGACAGGGAGGTTTCGGAGCAGTACTTC.

The chain is built from TRBV27 and TRBJ2-3; 7 bases fit TRBD1. Germline trimming cut 3 bases from V and 13 bases from J; bases unmatched to any gene: 4. The CDR3 is 11 residues long. The germline gives CDR1 MNHEY, CDR2 SMNVEV (reference sequence). The CDR3 here is CASSLGQSEYF. The CDR3 DNA follows: TGTGCCAGCAGTTTGGGACAGTCGGAGTATTTT.

The CDR3 is CASSLGQGYSPLHF. As DNA, the CDR3 is TGCGCCAGCAGCCTCGGACAGGGTTATTCACCCCTCCACTTT. This rearrangement joins TRBV4-1 to TRBJ1-6; TRBD1 aligns across 8 bases. Germline CDR1 reads MGHRA; CDR2 reads YSYEKL. This CDR3 has 14 residues. V dropped 4 bases and J dropped 8; count of bases not matched to a gene: 4.

CDR3 amino acids: CASSLVTNNEQFF. The CDR3 DNA reads as TGTGCCAGCAGTTTAGTAACCAACAATGAGCAGTTCTTC. This chain connects TRBV28 to TRBJ2-1; D is ambiguous. The CDR3 has 13 amino acids. Germline assignment: CDR1 MDHEN and CDR2 SYDVKM. Trimming removed 2 bases from V and 5 bases from J, with 7 bases in between.

V usage is TRBV30 and J usage is TRBJ2-3; D ambiguous. The CDR3 is made up of 14 amino acids. V lost 8 bases and J lost 0, with 15 bases in between. Germline V gene data show CDR1 as GTSNPN and CDR2 as SVGIG (reference sequence). The CDR3 DNA reads as TGTGCCGGCGACCTCGGAGCGAGCACAGATACGCAGTATTTT. Translation: CAGDLGASTDTQYF. Complete variable domain (other parts from reference TRBV30 and TRBJ2-3): SQTIHQWPATLVQPVGSPLSLECTVEGTSNPNLYWYRQAAGRGLQLLFYSVGIGQISSEVPQNLSASRPQDRQFILSSKKLLLSDSGFYLCAGDLGASTDTQYFGPGTRLTVL.

The CDR3 loop reads CASSPGTGSNSPLHF. DNA of the CDR3: TGCGCCAGCAGCCCCGGGACAGGATCTAATTCACCCCTCCACTTT. V usage is TRBV4-1 and J usage is TRBJ1-6; 8 bases line up with TRBD1. With 4 bases clipped from V and 6 bases from J, the junction kept 5 bases outside the gene matches. Germline assignment: CDR1 MGHRA and CDR2 YSYEKL. CDR3 length equals 15 residues.

The V call is TRBV27, the J call TRBJ2-3; the D is unclear. V was trimmed by 5 bases and J by 4 bases, leaving 13 bases between them. Germline V gives CDR1 MNHEY, CDR2 SMNVEV (reference sequence). The CDR3 sequence is 14 residues long. CDR3 nucleotide sequence: TGTGCCAGCAGTCCCATCACCGAATCAGATACGCAGTATTTT. It encodes CASSPITESDTQYF.

V usage is TRBV4-1 and J usage is TRBJ2-1; D not resolved. From germline, CDR1 is MGHRA and CDR2 YSYEKL. V was clipped by 1 base and J by 0 bases, with 7 bases between them. The CDR3 is made up of 15 amino acids. CDR3 amino acids: CASSQAQSSYNEQFF. In DNA form, the CDR3 reads TGCGCCAGCAGCCAAGCACAGAGCTCCTACAATGAGCAGTTCTTC.

This chain uses TRBV4-1 with TRBJ2-7; 9 nucleotides match TRBD2. The CDR3 runs to 15 residues. V lost 5 bases to trimming and J lost 3 bases; unmatched junction nucleotides: 8. Per the germline V gene, CDR1 is MGHRA and CDR2 is YSYEKL. In DNA form, the CDR3 reads TGCGCCAGCAGCTGGAGCGGGGGGCCATTCTACGAGCAGTACTTC. This sequence encodes CASSWSGGPFYEQYF.

V and J are TRBV9 and TRBJ2-2; tentative D call: TRBD2 (5 bases). V was shortened by 1 base and J by 6 bases, with 7 bases between the two germline ends. CDR1 is SGDLS and CDR2 is YYNGEE in the germline V gene. The CDR3 has 13 amino acids. DNA for the CDR3: TGTGCCAGCAGCGTAATGGGAGCCGGGGAGCTGTTTTTT. Translating it yields CASSVMGAGELFF.

This clone occurred a few times. The chain is built from TRBV2 and TRBJ2-5, with D perhaps TRBD1 (7 bases). The J call is in doubt because the DNA end fits TRBJ2-7 better. From germline, CDR1 is SNHLY and CDR2 FYNNEI. CDR3 length equals 15 residues. The CDR3 region is CASSETGADYIEQYF. The CDR3 coding sequence is TGTGCCAGCAGTGAAACAGGGGCGGACTACATCGAGCAGTACTTC.

This clone was counted between two and nine times. The gene calls are TRBV29-1 and TRBJ1-1; TRBD1 matches 8 bases. CDR3 length equals 13 residues. CDR1 and CDR2 (germline): SQVTM, ANQGSEA. V shed 6 bases and J 1 base; nucleotides not matched to a gene: 4. The CDR3 reads CSVTGVSNTEAFF. As DNA, the CDR3 is TGCAGCGTGACAGGGGTCTCGAACACTGAAGCTTTCTTT.

This clone showed up just a few times. The gene calls are TRBV7-9 and TRBJ2-7, with TRBD2 matching over 7 bases. Per the germline V gene, CDR1 is SEHNR and CDR2 is FQNEAQ (reference sequence). Losses at the gene ends were 7 bases for V and 3 bases for J; bases not matched to a gene: 12. The CDR3 covers 15 residues. The CDR3 DNA reads as TGTGCCAGCACGGGGGGAAGAATTCCCGGCTACGAGCAGTACTTC. It codes for CASTGGRIPGYEQYF.

This clone was detected only once. The V call is TRBV29-1, the J call TRBJ1-2; TRBD1 might be the D (6 bases). CDR3 length: 11 residues. Trimming left V 3 bases short and J 10 bases short, with 12 bases between. Germline assignment: CDR1 SQVTM and CDR2 ANQGSEA. The CDR3 reads CSVDTGSVYTF. The CDR3 region has the DNA TGCAGCGTTGATACAGGGAGTGTCTACACCTTC.

V usage is TRBV5-1 and J usage is TRBJ2-2; D unresolved. Germline lookup yields CDR1 SGHRS and CDR2 YFSETQ. Deletions cut 0 bases from V and 1 base from J, with 4 bases between. CDR3 size: 14 residues. The CDR3 is CASSLEGNTGELFF. The CDR3 DNA reads TGCGCCAGCAGCTTGGAGGGGAACACCGGGGAGCTGTTTTTT.

Only a few counts were recorded for this clone. The chain is built from TRBV4-3 and TRBJ2-7; weak D call: TRBD2 (5 bases). There are 16 residues in the CDR3. The germline gives CDR1 LGHNA, CDR2 YSLEER. Trimming pared 0 bases from V and 2 bases from J, leaving 14 bases between. The CDR3 sequence: CASSQDWLAYPYEQYF. As DNA, the CDR3 is TGCGCCAGCAGCCAAGACTGGCTAGCCTACCCCTACGAGCAGTACTTC.